These T cell receptor beta chains were read from a single sample in a study of OX40 agonist ivuxolimab in advanced cancers. The repertoire was sequenced with immunoSEQ multiplex PCR; TCRdb's copy has only in-frame clones and lacks some. This sample has about 84,000 clones; over 85% occur once, and the top ten carry 8% to 13%. The input for sequencing was CD4+ or CD8+ T cells sorted from blood, taken in a trial of the OX40 agonist ivuxolimab. These receptor sequences come from an adult with an advanced solid tumor such as melanoma, head and neck, liver or kidney cancer. Each CDR3 is given with its conserved first and last residue. A D gene is named only where the DNA matches it firmly. Expanded clones are given a class, and other clones once, few, many or no size at all.

j_call: TRBJ2-7
d_call: .
v_call: TRBV19
clone_size: .
cdr3_nt: TGTGCCAGTAGTATAGAGGCGGGAATGACGGGCATGTACTTC
cdr3_aa: CASSIEAGMTGMYF

j_call: TRBJ1-1
d_call: TRBD1
v_call: TRBV30
clone_size: .
cdr3_nt: TGTGCCTGGATTACCTACAGGGGCCCGAACACTGAAGCTTTCTTT
cdr3_aa: CAWITYRGPNTEAFF

j_call: TRBJ2-3
d_call: TRBD2
v_call: TRBV7-3
clone_size: .
cdr3_nt: TGTGCCAGCAGCCTCCTGGGGACTAGCGTAACAGATACGCAGTATTTT
cdr3_aa: CASSLLGTSVTDTQYF

j_call: TRBJ2-1
d_call: TRBD2
v_call: TRBV27
clone_size: .
cdr3_nt: TGTGCCAGCAGTTTGCGGGGGTCATACAATGAGCAGTTCTTC
cdr3_aa: CASSLRGSYNEQFF

j_call: TRBJ1-6
d_call: .
v_call: TRBV27
clone_size: .
cdr3_nt: TGTGCCAGCATGACGGGACAAACGGTTAATTCACCCCTCCACTTT
cdr3_aa: CASMTGQTVNSPLHF

j_call: TRBJ2-7
d_call: TRBD2
v_call: TRBV28
clone_size: .
cdr3_nt: TGTGCCAGCAGTTTTGGCGGGAGGGCCAGCTCCTACGAGCAGTACTTC
cdr3_aa: CASSFGGRASSYEQYF

j_call: TRBJ2-7
d_call: TRBD1
v_call: TRBV7-6
clone_size: .
cdr3_nt: TGTGCCAGCAGCATAACAGGGGGCCGAATCTCCTACGAGCAGTACTTC
cdr3_aa: CASSITGGRISYEQYF

j_call: TRBJ2-7
d_call: TRBD2
v_call: TRBV7-6
clone_size: once
cdr3_nt: TGTGCCAGCAGCTCCGGGGGGGCTGGGGAGCAGTACTTC
cdr3_aa: CASSSGGAGEQYF

j_call: TRBJ1-6
d_call: TRBD1
v_call: TRBV29-1
clone_size: .
cdr3_nt: TGCAGCCCATTTCCGGGACAGGGTAATTCACCCCTCCACTTT
cdr3_aa: CSPFPGQGNSPLHF

j_call: TRBJ2-7
d_call: TRBD2
v_call: TRBV7-9
clone_size: .
cdr3_nt: TGTGCCAGCAGCCCCATTGGGACTAGCGGGAGGAGTTTGGGCGAGCAGTACTTC
cdr3_aa: CASSPIGTSGRSLGEQYF

j_call: TRBJ1-2
d_call: .
v_call: TRBV7-2
clone_size: .
cdr3_nt: TGTGCCAGCAGCTTGGTCCGATCAAACTATGGCTACACCTTC
cdr3_aa: CASSLVRSNYGYTF